The TCR beta chain under discussion was sequenced for a study of cytomegalovirus exposure and HLA in healthy donors (dated by TCRdb to 2016 to 2017). Broadly, across the study: According to a later analysis, one platform produced both the roughly 110 validation repertoires and the 700 or so repertoires of the first cohort. Besides the first cohort of roughly 700 subjects, a separate validation cohort made up of 95 to 150 different subjects was used. The study aimed to test whether signatures of past pathogen exposure could be identified by cataloging public T cell receptors. To predict cytomegalovirus infection status, the study combined high-throughput TCR immunosequencing, statistical association of individual TCRs with disease status, and machine learning. On the study overall, not on this receptor specifically: The validation cohort had no HLA typing available for a later analysis, so co-occurrence within that cohort was assessed over all 130 or so repertoires. The authors suggested that the approach could potentially be extended to other disease states and immunological phenotypes. Cytomegalovirus status was reported to be diagnosed by the classifier with high specificity and sensitivity in both the original and validation cohorts. In vitro tests confirmed that three of the cytomegalovirus-associated TCR beta chains recognize cytomegalovirus antigens. The study gave a list of roughly 150 TCR beta chains associated with cytomegalovirus. A later analysis found that TCRs clustered in the first cohort also tended to co-occur in the roughly 120 validation repertoires, with 94% of cluster scores above 0. While some public TCRs were present in many individuals, most TCR sequences turned up only very rarely across donors.

This clone was detected a few times. The antigen it binds to is not known. Base qualities are not recorded, but no much larger clone differs from it by a single base. From cysteine to phenylalanine, the CDR3 is 16 amino acids long. This entry keeps only the CDR3 DNA: 48 bases, framed from base 1. The junction shows trimming of 1 base on V and 0 bases on J, plus 10 bases between the germline ends. Reading the germline V gene gives CDR1 MDHEN and CDR2 SYDVKM. The library was generated by the immunoSEQ multiplex PCR assay. The source study handled its data this way. A statistical classification framework was developed to diagnose cytomegalovirus status using the catalog of TCR beta chain sequences. In its TCRdb copy, this immuneACCESS table keeps in-frame sequences only and misses some clones. Where compared with another copy, unresolved V genes explain less than half of these, and the others have no known cause. Clonal size and the V and J genes are those of that table, whereas D and trimming came from the DNA. For this sample the table gives 140,000 or so clones, of which 85% to 90% were detected only once. The biggest ten clones account for 5.5% to 7% of the sample.

Separate from the approximately 700-subject first cohort, the validation cohort of 95 to 150 subjects was the group to which the donors belonged. The origin of this receptor is a woman between 25 and 40 years old in good health and CMV-seropositive. This chain joins TRBV28 to TRBJ2-4, with the D gene call left open. Source material: PBMCs. The DNA sequence is given as TGTGCCAGCAGTTTATCGAGCGCTACAGCCAAAAACATTCAGTACTTC. Translated, it reads CASSLSSATAKNIQYF.